The 13 T cell receptor beta chains presented below share a single source sample, sequenced in a study of human T cells and chemical hapten exposure. Total RNA was isolated from unfractionated whole blood. MiXCR, run by TCRdb on the 5' RACE reads, gives a single entry per CDR3 protein. The table has 95,000 to 120,000 distinct CDR3 sequences, approximately 20% seen once. The receptor source for this set is a human donor in good health.

The rearrangement links TRBV6-5 to TRBJ2-1; D is perhaps TRBD1 (5 bases). This CDR3 has 14 residues. Trimming pared 6 bases from V and 5 bases from J, leaving 14 bases between. Germline-derived CDR1 and CDR2 are MNHEY and SVGAGI. CDR3 DNA sequence: TGTGCCAGCAGCCGGTTTGGGGCCAACAATGAGCAGTTCTTC. It translates to CASSRFGANNEQFF.

This clonotype was counted between two and nine times. This chain joins TRBV20-1 and TRBJ2-7; the match to TRBD1 covers 8 bases. The CDR3 loop spans 12 amino acids. The trim removed 6 bases at V and 6 bases at J, leaving 7 bases unmatched. Germline CDR1 is DFQATT and CDR2 is SNEGSKA (reference sequence). The CDR3: CSARTGTGEQYF. The CDR3 DNA reads TGCAGTGCGCGGACAGGGACCGGCGAGCAGTACTTC.

The chain combines TRBV15 with TRBJ2-7; no definite D call. This CDR3 spans 13 amino acids. Germline CDR1 is LNHNV and CDR2 is YYDKDF (reference sequence). The V end was cut by 5 bases, the J end by 3 bases, with 11 bases between. The CDR3 coding sequence is TGTGCCACCAGCTCTCAAGGGCACTACGAGCAGTACTTC. This sequence encodes CATSSQGHYEQYF.

CDR3 bases: TGTGCCAGCAGCCACGCCGGGAGCCTCCGGATGAACACTGAAGCTTTCTTT. Translation: CASSHAGSLRMNTEAFF. The chain combines TRBV7-8 with TRBJ1-1; no reliable D call. Germline CDR1 is SGHVS and CDR2 is FQNEAQ. This CDR3 contains 17 residues. V was trimmed by 5 bases and J by 0 bases, leaving 19 bases between them.

This clonotype is medium-sized. The chain has TRBV20-1 and TRBJ1-5; 7 nucleotides align to TRBD1. After removal of 1 base from V and 4 bases from J, the junction contained 7 bases not matched to a gene. This CDR3 has 15 amino acids. Germline loops: CDR1 DFQATT, CDR2 SNEGSKA (reference sequence). CDR3 nucleotide sequence: TGCAGTGCTAGAGTACGGGACAGACCGAATCAGCCCCAGCATTTT. Protein sequence: CSARVRDRPNQPQHF.

V is TRBV6-5 and J is TRBJ1-1; no definite D call. Looked up from germline, CDR1 is MNHEY and CDR2 is SVGAGI. V was shortened by 5 bases and J by 1 base, with 8 bases between the two germline ends. This CDR3 spans 13 amino acids. The CDR3 DNA reads as TGTGCCAGCAGTAAAGCCGAGAACACTGAAGCTTTCTTT. It yields the protein CASSKAENTEAFF.

As for this clonotype: A much larger clone lies one base from this, so it may be a read error. The chain has TRBV29-1 and TRBJ2-1; 7 nucleotides align to TRBD2. CDR3 length: 13 residues. Unmatched junction bases numbered 4, after V lost 4 bases and J lost 4 bases. Germline CDR1 SQVTM, CDR2 ANQGSEA. The CDR3 DNA reads as TGCAGCGTTGGGGCTAGCGGTTACAATGAGCAGTTCTTC. Amino acids: CSVGASGYNEQFF.

J is TRBJ1-5 and V is TRBV19; 8 nucleotides match TRBD1. V was pared by 4 bases and J by 5 bases, with 13 bases of the junction left unmatched. Germline values: CDR1 LNHDA, CDR2 SQIVND (reference sequence). The CDR3 totals 17 residues. In DNA, the CDR3 is TGTGCCAGTAGTAAAGATCCGGGACAGGACCCGTATCAGCCCCAGCATTTT. Translation: CASSKDPGQDPYQPQHF.

J is TRBJ2-5 and V is TRBV5-4; D gene unclear. Trimming took 6 bases from V and 5 from J, leaving 8 bases between them. The germline V gene encodes CDR1 SGHNT and CDR2 YYREEE (reference sequence). This CDR3 is built from 11 residues. CDR3 nucleotide sequence: TGTGCCAGCACCCCATGGGAGACCCAGTACTTC. Its protein is CASTPWETQYF.

This clonotype was picked up a small number of times. V gene TRBV10-3 combines with J gene TRBJ1-1; D is uncertain. Germline assignment: CDR1 ENHRY and CDR2 SYGVKD. This CDR3 is 16 amino acids long. Trimming removed 5 bases from V and 2 bases from J, with 18 bases in between. The CDR3 DNA follows: TGTGCCATCAGTAATATAACGGGTAAAATAAACACTGAAGCTTTCTTT. Residues: CAISNITGKINTEAFF.

This clonotype was seen a few times. V is TRBV20-1 and J is TRBJ1-2, with D perhaps matching TRBD1 (6 bases). The CDR3 has 11 residues. CDR1 and CDR2 from the germline V gene are DFQATT and SNEGSKA (reference sequence). Trimming cost V 7 bases and J 5 bases, with 11 bases left between them. CDR3 DNA: TGCAGTGAAAGGGGGGTTTATGGCTACACCTTC. Translation: CSERGVYGYTF.

V usage is TRBV15 and J usage is TRBJ1-5; 9 bases match TRBD1. This CDR3 spans 20 amino acids. J lost 0 bases, V lost 5 bases, and 17 bases had no gene match. Per germline, CDR1 LNHNV and CDR2 YYDKDF (reference sequence). The CDR3 reads CATSSKEGNRGLYSNQPQHF. For the CDR3, the DNA is TGTGCCACCAGCTCTAAGGAAGGTAACAGGGGGCTCTATAGCAATCAGCCCCAGCATTTT. Looking up the rest from reference TRBV15 and TRBJ1-5 gives the full variable domain: DAMVIQNPRYQVTQFGKPVTLSCSQTLNHNVMYWYQQKSSQAPKLLFHYYDKDFNNEADTPDNFQSRRPNTSFCFLDIRSPGLGDTAMYLCATSSKEGNRGLYSNQPQHFGDGTRLSIL.

This clonotype was found a few times. The rearrangement uses TRBV5-5 and TRBJ2-1; 11 bases line up with TRBD2. V trimming: 4 bases; J trimming: 7 bases; junction bases outside the gene matches: 13. The CDR3 has 17 amino acids. Germline V lookup: CDR1 SGHKS, CDR2 YYEKEE (reference sequence). The CDR3 DNA reads TGTGCCAGCAGCCCACCCTTACTAGCGGGAGTTGTGAATGAGCAGTTCTTC. Protein: CASSPPLLAGVVNEQFF.